This TCR beta chain comes out of a study of B cell selection in AIRE deficiency. Study-level results: Of 3,000 to 4,500 shared Treg TCRbeta sequences, over 30% were healthy-only, more than 7.5% patient-only. Patient Tconv cells held about 28% of Treg sequences shared by healthy donors.

The CDR3 has 14 amino acids. From germline, CDR1 is SGDLS and CDR2 YYNGEE. V lost 4 bases, J lost 4 bases, and 14 bases lay in between. CD4+CD127+ cells were sorted as the conventional CD4 T cells. On this clone itself: The antigen is not known.

The table came from immunoSEQ multiplex PCR; TCRdb's copy has only in-frame clones and leaves some out. The table shows about 25,000 clones, with 95% occurring only once. The source material was CD4+CD127+ conventional T cells sorted from PBMCs. The TCR sequence derives from a human donor in good health. This rearrangement joins TRBV9 to TRBJ1-2, with D unresolved. The CDR3: CASSREVSVYGYTF. The CDR3 nucleotides read TGTGCCAGCAGCCGGGAAGTGTCCGTCTATGGCTACACCTTC.